One TCR beta chain is described in this entry. This specimen comes from a study of blood T cells in healthy people across ages. Sample-barcoded 5' priming and a J-beta primer mix drove a second PCR of about 6 to 11 cycles. TCRdb re-analysed the 5' RACE reads in MiXCR, keeping a single row per CDR3 protein. This table has approximately 1.5 million distinct CDR3 sequences, roughly two fifths appearing once. The germline V gene encodes CDR1 SQVTM and CDR2 ANQGSEA. Trimming left V 5 bases short and J 3 bases short, with 13 bases between. This CDR3 is 14 amino acids long. Sequences were obtained from blood. The chain uses TRBV29-1 and TRBJ1-4; D may be TRBD1 (6 bases). The source of this sequence is a woman between 18 and 30 years old in good health. The CDR3: CSVRGVEANEKLFF. For the CDR3, the DNA is TGCAGCGTTAGGGGGGTGGAAGCTAATGAAAAACTGTTTTTT.